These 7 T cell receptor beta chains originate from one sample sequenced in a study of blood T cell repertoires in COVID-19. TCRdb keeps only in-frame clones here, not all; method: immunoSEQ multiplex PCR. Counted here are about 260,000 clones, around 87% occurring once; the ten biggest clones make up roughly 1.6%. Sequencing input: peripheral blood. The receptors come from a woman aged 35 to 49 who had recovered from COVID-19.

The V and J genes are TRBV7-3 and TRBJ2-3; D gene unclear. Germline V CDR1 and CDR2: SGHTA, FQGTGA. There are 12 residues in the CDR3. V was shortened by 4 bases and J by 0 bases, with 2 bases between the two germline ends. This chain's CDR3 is CASSSSTDTQYF. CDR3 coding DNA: TGTGCCAGCAGCTCTAGCACAGATACGCAGTATTTT. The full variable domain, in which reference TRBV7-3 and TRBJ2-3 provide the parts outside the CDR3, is GAGVSQTPSNKVTEKGKYVELRCDPISGHTALYWYRQSLGQGPEFLIYFQGTGAADDSGLPNDRFFAVRPEGSVSTLKIQRTERGDSAVYLCASSSSTDTQYFGPGTRLTVL.

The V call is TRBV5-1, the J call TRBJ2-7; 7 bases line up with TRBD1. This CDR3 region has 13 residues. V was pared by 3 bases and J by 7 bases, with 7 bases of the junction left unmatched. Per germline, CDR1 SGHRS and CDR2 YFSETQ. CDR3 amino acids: CASSWDSVGEQYF. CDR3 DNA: TGCGCCAGCAGCTGGGACAGTGTGGGGGAGCAGTACTTC.

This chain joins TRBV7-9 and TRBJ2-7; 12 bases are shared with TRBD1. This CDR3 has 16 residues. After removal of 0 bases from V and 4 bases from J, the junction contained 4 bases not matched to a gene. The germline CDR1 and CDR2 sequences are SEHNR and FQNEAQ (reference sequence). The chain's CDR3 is CASSLAGTGGLYEQYF. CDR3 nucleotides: TGTGCCAGCAGCTTAGCCGGGACAGGGGGCCTTTACGAGCAGTACTTC.

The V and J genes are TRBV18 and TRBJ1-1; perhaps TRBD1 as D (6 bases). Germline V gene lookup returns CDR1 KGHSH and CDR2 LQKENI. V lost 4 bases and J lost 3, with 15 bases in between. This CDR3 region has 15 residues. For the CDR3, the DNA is TGTGCCAGCTCACGTATCCAGGGGTCGGACACTGAAGCTTTCTTT. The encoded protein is CASSRIQGSDTEAFF.

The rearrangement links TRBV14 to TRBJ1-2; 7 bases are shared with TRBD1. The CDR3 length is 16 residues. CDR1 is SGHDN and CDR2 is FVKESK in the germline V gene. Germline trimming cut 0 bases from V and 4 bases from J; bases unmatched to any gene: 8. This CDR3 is CASSQETGPGTYGYTF. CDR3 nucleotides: TGTGCCAGCAGCCAAGAGACAGGGCCCGGAACCTATGGCTACACCTTC.

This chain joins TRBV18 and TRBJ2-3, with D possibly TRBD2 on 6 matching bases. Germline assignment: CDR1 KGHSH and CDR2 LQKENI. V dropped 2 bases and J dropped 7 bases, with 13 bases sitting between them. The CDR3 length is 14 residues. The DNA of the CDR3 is TGTGCCAGCTCACCAACCCGGGACTCATATACGCAGTATTTT. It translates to CASSPTRDSYTQYF. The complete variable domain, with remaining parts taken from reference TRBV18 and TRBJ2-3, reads NAGVMQNPRHLVRRRGQEARLRCSPMKGHSHVYWYRQLPEEGLKFMVYLQKENIIDESGMPKERFSAEFPKEGPSILRIQQVVRGDSAAYFCASSPTRDSYTQYFGPGTRLTVL.

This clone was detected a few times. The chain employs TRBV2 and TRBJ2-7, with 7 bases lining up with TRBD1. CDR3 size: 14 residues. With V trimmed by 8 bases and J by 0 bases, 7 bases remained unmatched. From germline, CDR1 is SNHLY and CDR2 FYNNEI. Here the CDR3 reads CASFRQGSSYEQYF. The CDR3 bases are TGTGCCAGCTTTCGACAGGGAAGCTCCTACGAGCAGTACTTC. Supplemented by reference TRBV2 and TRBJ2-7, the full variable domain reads EPEVTQTPSHQVTQMGQEVILRCVPISNHLYFYWYRQILGQKVEFLVSFYNNEISEKSEIFDDQFSVERPDGSNFTLKIRSTKLEDSAMYFCASFRQGSSYEQYFGPGTRLTVT.